The subject of this entry is one T cell receptor beta chain. The antigen remains undetermined. Deep-level settings were used for running the assay. Some clones are missing from TCRdb's copy, which holds only in-frame ones; the method was immunoSEQ multiplex PCR. The sample has millions of clones; approximately 94% are singletons. The data stem from a study of shared clonotypes between healthy human individuals. Study-wide results and caveats: Clonotypes not shared had lower generation probabilities than those common to all four donors.

Researchers partitioned CD4+ cells into CD45RA+ naive and CD45RA-negative memory subsets. Sequenced sample: naive CD4+ T cells sorted from blood. Subset specified: CD45RA+ positively selected. The TCR comes from a man aged 18 to 35 in good health.

The CDR3 nucleotides read TGTGCCAGTAGTATCGCCGGCCCAGAGACCCAGTACTTC. Translation: CASSIAGPETQYF. The chain employs TRBV19 and TRBJ2-5; D remains ambiguous. The V and J ends lost 3 bases and 4 bases respectively, with 9 bases between them. The CDR3 covers 13 residues. Germline assignment: CDR1 LNHDA and CDR2 SQIVND (reference sequence).